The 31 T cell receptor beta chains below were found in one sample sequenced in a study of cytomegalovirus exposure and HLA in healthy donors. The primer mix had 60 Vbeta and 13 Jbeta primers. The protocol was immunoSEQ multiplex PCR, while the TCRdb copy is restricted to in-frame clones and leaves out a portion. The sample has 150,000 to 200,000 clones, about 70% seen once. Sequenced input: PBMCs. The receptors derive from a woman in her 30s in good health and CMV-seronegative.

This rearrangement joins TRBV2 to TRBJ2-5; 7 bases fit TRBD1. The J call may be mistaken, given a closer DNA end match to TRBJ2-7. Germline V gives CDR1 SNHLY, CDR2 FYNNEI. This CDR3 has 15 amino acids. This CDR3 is CASSEFPGQLYEQYF. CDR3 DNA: TGTGCCAGCAGTGAATTCCCGGGACAGCTCTACGAGCAGTACTTC.

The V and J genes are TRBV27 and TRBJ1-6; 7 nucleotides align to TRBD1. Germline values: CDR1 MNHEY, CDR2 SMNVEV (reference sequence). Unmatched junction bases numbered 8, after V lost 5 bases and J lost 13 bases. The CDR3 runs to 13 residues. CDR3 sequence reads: CASSRRGQWPLHF. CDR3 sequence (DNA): TGTGCCAGCAGTAGAAGGGGGCAGTGGCCCCTCCACTTT.

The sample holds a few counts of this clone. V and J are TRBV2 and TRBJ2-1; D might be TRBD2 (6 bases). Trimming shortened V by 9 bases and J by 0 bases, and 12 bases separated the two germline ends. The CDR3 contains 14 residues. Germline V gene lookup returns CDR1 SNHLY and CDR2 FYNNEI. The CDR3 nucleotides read TGTGCCAGTCTAGCGAGACTCTCCTACAATGAGCAGTTCTTC. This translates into CASLARLSYNEQFF.

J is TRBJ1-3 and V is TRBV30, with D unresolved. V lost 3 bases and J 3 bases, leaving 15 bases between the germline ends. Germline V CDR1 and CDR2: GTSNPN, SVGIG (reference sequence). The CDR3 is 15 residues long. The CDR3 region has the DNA TGTGCCTGGAGCGAAAACTTGTTGGTTGGAAACACCATATATTTT. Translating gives CAWSENLLVGNTIYF.

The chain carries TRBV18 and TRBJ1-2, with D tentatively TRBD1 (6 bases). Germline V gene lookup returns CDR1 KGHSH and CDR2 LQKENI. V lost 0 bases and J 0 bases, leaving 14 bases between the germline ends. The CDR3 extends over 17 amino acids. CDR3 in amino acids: CASSPPGAATANYGYTF. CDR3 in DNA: TGTGCCAGCTCACCACCGGGGGCAGCGACGGCTAACTATGGCTACACCTTC.

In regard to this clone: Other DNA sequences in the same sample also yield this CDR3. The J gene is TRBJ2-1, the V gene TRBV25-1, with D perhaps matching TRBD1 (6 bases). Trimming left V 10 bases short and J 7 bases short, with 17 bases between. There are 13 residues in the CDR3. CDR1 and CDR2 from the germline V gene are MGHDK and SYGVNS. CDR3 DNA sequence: TGTGCCACGTCTACTGATGACAGGAATGAGCAGTTCTTC. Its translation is CATSTDDRNEQFF. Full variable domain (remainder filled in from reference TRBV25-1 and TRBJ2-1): EADIYQTPRYLVIGTGKKITLECSQTMGHDKMYWYQQDPGMELHLIHYSYGVNSTEKGDLSSESTVSRIRTEHFPLTLESARPSHTSQYLCATSTDDRNEQFFGPGTRLTVL.

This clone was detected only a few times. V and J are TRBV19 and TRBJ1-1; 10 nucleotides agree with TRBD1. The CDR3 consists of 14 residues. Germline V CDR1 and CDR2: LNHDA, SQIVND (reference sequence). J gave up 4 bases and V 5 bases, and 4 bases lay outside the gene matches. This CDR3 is CASSLGQGTTEAFF. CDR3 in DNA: TGTGCCAGTAGTTTGGGACAGGGGACCACTGAAGCTTTCTTT.

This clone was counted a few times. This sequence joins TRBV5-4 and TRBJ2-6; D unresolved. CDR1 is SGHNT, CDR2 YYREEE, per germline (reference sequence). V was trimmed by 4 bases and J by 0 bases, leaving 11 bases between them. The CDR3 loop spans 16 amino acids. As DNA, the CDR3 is TGTGCCAGCAGCCGCCAGACACTCTCTGGGGCCAACGTCCTGACTTTC. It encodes CASSRQTLSGANVLTF.

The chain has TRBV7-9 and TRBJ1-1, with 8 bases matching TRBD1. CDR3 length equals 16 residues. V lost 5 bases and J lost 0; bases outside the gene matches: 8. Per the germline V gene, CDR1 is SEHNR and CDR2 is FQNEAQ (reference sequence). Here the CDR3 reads CASSHLGQGLNTEAFF. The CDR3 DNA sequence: TGTGCCAGCAGCCATCTCGGACAGGGTTTGAACACTGAAGCTTTCTTT.

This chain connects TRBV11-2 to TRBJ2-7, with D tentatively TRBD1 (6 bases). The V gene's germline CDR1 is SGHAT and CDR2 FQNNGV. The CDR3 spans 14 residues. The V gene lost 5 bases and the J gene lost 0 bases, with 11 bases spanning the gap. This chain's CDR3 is CASSTRQASYEQYF. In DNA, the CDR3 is TGTGCCAGCAGCACTCGACAGGCCTCCTACGAGCAGTACTTC.

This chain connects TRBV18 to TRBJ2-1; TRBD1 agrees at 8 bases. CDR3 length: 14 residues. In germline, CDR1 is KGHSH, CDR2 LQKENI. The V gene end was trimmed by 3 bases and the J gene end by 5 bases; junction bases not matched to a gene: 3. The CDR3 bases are TGTGCCAGCTCACCGGACAGGGAAGACAATGAGCAGTTCTTC. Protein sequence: CASSPDREDNEQFF.

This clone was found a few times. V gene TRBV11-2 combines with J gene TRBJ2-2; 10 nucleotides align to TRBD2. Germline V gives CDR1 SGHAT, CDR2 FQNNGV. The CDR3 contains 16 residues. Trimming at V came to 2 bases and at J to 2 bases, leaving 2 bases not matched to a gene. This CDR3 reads CASSLLAGANTGELFF. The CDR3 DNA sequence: TGTGCCAGCAGCTTACTAGCGGGGGCTAACACCGGGGAGCTGTTTTTT.

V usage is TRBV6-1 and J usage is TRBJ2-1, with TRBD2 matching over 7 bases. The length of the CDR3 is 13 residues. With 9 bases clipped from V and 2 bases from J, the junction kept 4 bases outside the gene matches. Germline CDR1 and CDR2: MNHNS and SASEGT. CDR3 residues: CASTLAAYNEQFF. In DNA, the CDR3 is TGTGCCAGTACCCTAGCGGCCTACAATGAGCAGTTCTTC.

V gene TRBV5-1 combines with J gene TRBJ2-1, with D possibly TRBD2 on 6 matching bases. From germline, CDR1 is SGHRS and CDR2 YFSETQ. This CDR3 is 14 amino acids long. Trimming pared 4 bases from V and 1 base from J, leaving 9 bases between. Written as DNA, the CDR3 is TGCGCCAGCAGCCCGGGAGAATCCTACAATGAGCAGTTCTTC. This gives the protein CASSPGESYNEQFF.

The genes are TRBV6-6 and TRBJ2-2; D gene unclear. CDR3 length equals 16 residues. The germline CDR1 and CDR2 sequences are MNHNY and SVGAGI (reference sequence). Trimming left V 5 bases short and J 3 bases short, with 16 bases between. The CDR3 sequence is CASSAAPGRDTGELFF. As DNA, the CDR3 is TGTGCCAGCAGTGCTGCTCCTGGTCGGGACACCGGGGAGCTGTTTTTT.

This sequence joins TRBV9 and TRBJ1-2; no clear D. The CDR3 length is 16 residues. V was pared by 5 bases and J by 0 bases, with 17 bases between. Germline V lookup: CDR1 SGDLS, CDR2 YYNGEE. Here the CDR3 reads CASRAQTSLANYGYTF. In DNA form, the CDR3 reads TGTGCCAGCAGAGCCCAAACGAGTTTAGCTAACTATGGCTACACCTTC. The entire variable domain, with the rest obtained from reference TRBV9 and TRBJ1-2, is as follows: DSGVTQTPKHLITATGQRVTLRCSPRSGDLSVYWYQQSLDQGLQFLIQYYNGEERAKGNILERFSAQQFPDLHSELNLSSLELGDSALYFCASRAQTSLANYGYTFGSGTRLTVV.

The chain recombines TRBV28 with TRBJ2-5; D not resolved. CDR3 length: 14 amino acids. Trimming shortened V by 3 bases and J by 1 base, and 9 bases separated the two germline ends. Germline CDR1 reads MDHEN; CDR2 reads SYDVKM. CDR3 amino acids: CASSFFRFQETQYF. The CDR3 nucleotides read TGTGCCAGCAGTTTCTTCAGGTTCCAAGAGACCCAGTACTTC.

The CDR3 is CASSTSGRGQETQYF. The CDR3 DNA reads TGTGCCAGCAGCACTAGCGGGAGGGGCCAAGAGACCCAGTACTTC. The chain recombines TRBV9 with TRBJ2-5; TRBD2 matches 13 bases. V gave up 4 bases and J gave up 1 base; unmatched junction bases: 1. Looked up from germline, CDR1 is SGDLS and CDR2 is YYNGEE. The CDR3 is made up of 15 amino acids.

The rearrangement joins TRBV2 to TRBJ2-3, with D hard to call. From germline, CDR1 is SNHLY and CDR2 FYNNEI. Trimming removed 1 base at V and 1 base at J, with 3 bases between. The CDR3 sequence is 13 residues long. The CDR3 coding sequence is TGTGCCAGCAGTGAAGGGCGCACAGATACGCAGTATTTT. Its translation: CASSEGRTDTQYF.

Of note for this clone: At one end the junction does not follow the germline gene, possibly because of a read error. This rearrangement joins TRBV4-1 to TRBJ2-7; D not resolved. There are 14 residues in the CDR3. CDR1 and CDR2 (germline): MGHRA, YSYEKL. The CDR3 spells CASSEDLSSYEQYF. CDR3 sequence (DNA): TGCGCCAGCAGCGAAGACCTTAGCTCCTACGAGCAGTACTTC.

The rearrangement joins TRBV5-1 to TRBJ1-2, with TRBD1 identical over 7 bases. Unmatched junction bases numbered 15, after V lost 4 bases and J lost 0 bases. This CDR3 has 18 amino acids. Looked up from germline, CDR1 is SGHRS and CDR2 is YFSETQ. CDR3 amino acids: CASSPYRGQLLSNYGYTF. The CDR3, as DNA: TGCGCCAGCAGCCCCTACAGGGGACAACTGTTGTCTAACTATGGCTACACCTTC.

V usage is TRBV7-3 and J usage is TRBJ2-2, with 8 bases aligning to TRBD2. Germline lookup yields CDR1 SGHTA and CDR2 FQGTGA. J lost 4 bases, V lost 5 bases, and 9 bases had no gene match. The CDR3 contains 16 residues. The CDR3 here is CASSPQAGALTGELFF. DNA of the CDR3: TGTGCCAGCAGCCCGCAAGCGGGGGCCCTCACCGGGGAGCTGTTTTTT.

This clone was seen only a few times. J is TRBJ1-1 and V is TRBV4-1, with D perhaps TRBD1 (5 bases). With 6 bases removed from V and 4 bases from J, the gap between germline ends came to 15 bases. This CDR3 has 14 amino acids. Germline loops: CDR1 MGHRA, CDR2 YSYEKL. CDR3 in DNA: TGCGCCAGCAGGGGACTTCTACGGGGCACTGAAGCTTTCTTT. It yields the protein CASRGLLRGTEAFF.

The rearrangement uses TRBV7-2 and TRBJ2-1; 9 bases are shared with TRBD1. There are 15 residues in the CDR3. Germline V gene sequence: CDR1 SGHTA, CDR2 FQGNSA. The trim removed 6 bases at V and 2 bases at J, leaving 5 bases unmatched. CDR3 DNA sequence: TGTGCCAGCAGTCGGGACAGGGTTACCTACAATGAGCAGTTCTTC. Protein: CASSRDRVTYNEQFF.

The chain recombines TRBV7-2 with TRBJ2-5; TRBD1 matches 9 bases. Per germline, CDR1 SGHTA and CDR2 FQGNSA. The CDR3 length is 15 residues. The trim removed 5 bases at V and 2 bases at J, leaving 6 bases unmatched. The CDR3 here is CASSTHRGLQETQYF. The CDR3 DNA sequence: TGTGCCAGCAGCACCCACAGGGGGCTTCAAGAGACCCAGTACTTC.

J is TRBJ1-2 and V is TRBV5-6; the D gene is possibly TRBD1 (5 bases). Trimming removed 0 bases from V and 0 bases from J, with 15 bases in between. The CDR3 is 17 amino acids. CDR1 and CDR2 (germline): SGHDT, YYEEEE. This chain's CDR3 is CASSLGGQGLTNYGYTF. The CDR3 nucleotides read TGTGCCAGCAGCTTGGGGGGTCAGGGTCTAACTAACTATGGCTACACCTTC.

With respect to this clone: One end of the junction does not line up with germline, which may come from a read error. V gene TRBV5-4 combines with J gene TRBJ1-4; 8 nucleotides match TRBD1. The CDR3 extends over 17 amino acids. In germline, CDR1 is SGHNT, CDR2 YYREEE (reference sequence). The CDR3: CASSLGSFRTGHEKLFF. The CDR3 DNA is TGTGCCAGCAGTTTGGGGTCCTTCAGGACAGGGCATGAAAAACTGTTTTTT.

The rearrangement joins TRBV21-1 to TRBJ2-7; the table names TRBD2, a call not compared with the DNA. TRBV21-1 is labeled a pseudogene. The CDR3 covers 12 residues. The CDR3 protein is CASSGLAGLKYF. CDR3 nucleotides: TGTGCCAGCAGCGGACTAGCGGGATTAAAGTACTTC.

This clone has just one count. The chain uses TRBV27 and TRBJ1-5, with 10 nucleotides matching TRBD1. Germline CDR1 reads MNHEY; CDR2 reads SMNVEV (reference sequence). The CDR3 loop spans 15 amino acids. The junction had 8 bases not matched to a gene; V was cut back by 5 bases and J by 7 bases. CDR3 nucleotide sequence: TGTGCCAGCAGTGCCAGACAGGGGGCCGGGCAGCCCCAGCATTTT. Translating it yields CASSARQGAGQPQHF.

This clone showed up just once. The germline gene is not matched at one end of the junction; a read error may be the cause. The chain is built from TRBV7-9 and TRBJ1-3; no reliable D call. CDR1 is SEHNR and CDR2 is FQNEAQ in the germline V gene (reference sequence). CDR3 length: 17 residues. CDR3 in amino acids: CSSSPRRDPLAGNTIYF. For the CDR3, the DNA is TGTTCCAGCAGCCCCCGGAGAGATCCTCTTGCTGGAAACACCATATATTTT.

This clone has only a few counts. CDR3 residues: CASSPRAETQYF. The DNA of the CDR3 is TGTGCCAGCAGCCCCCGAGCGGAGACCCAGTACTTC. V and J are TRBV28 and TRBJ2-5, with no clear D. Trimming removed 6 bases at V and 5 bases at J, with 10 bases between. The length of the CDR3 is 12 residues. Germline V CDR1 and CDR2: MDHEN, SYDVKM.